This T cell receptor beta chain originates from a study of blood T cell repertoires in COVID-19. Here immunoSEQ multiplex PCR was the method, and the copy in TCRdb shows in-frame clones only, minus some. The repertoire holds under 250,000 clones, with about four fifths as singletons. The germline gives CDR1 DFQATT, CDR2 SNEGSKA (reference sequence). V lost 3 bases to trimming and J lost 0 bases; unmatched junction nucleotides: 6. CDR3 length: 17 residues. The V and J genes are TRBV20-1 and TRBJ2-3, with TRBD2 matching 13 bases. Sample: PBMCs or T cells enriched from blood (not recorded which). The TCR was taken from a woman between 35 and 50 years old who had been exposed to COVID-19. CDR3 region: CSASTSGGAGSTDTQYF. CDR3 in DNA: TGCAGTGCTAGTACTAGCGGGGGGGCGGGAAGCACAGATACGCAGTATTTT.